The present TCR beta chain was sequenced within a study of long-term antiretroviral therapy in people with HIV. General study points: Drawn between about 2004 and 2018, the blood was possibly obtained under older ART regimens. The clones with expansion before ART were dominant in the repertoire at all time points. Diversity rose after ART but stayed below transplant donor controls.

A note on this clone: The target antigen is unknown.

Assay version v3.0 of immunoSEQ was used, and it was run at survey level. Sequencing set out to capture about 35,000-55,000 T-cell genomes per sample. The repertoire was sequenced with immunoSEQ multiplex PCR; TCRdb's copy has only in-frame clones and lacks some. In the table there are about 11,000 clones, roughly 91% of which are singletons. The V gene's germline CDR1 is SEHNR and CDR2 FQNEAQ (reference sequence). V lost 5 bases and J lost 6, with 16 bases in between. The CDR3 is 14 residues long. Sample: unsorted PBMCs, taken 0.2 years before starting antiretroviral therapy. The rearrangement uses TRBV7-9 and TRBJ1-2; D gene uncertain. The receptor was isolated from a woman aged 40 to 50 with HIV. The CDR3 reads CASSRADAGNGYTF. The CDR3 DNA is TGTGCCAGCAGCCGCGCGGATGCCGGGAATGGCTACACCTTC.